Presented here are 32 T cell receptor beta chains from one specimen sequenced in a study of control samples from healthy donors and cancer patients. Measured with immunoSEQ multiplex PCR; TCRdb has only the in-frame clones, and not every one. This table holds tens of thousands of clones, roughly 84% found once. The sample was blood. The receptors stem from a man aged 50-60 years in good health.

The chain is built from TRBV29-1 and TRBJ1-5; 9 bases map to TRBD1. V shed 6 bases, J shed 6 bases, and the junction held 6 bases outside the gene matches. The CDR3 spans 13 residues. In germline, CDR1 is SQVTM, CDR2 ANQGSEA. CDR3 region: CSVTGGSGQPQHF. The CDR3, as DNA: TGCAGCGTCACAGGGGGCTCGGGTCAGCCCCAGCATTTT.

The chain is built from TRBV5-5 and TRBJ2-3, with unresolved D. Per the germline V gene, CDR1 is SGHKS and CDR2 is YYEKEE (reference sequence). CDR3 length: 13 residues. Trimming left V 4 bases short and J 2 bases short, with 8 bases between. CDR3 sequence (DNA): TGTGCCAGCAGCCGAGAGGACACAGATACGCAGTATTTT. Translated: CASSREDTDTQYF.

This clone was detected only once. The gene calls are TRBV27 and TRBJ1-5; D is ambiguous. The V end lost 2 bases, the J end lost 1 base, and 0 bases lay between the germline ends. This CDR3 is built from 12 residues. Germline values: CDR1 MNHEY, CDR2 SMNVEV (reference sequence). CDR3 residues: CASSLSNQPQHF. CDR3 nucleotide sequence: TGTGCCAGCAGTTTAAGCAATCAGCCCCAGCATTTT.

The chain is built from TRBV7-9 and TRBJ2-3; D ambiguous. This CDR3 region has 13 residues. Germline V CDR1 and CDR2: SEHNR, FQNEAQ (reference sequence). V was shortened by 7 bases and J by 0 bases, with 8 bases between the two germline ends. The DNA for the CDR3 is TGTGCCAGCATCGGGTCGAGCACAGATACGCAGTATTTT. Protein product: CASIGSSTDTQYF.

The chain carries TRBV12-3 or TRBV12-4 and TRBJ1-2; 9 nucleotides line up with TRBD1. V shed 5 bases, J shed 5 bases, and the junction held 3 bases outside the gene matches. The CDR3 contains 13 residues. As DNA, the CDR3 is TGTGCCAGCAGTACAGGGGGCGGGTATGGCTACACCTTC. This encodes CASSTGGGYGYTF.

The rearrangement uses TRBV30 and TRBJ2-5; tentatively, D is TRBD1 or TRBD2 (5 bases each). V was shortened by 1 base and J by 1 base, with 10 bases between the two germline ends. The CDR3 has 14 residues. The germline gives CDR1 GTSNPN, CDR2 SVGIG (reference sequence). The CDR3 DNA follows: TGTGCCTGGAGTGACCTGGGACCCCAAGAGACCCAGTACTTC. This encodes CAWSDLGPQETQYF. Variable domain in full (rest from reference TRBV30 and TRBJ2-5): SQTIHQWPATLVQPVGSPLSLECTVEGTSNPNLYWYRQAAGRGLQLLFYSVGIGQISSEVPQNLSASRPQDRQFILSSKKLLLSDSGFYLCAWSDLGPQETQYFGPGTRLLVL.

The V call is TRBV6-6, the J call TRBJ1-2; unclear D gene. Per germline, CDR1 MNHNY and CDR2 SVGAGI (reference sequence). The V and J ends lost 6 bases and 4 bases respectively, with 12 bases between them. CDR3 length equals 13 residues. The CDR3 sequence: CASSPGVGYGYTF. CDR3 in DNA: TGTGCCAGCAGCCCCGGGGTGGGCTATGGCTACACCTTC.

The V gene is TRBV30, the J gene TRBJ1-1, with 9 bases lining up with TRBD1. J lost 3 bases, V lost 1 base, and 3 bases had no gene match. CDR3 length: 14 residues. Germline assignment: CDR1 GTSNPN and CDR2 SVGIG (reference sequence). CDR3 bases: TGTGCCTGGAGTGGGGGACAGGGATACACTGAAGCTTTCTTT. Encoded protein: CAWSGGQGYTEAFF.

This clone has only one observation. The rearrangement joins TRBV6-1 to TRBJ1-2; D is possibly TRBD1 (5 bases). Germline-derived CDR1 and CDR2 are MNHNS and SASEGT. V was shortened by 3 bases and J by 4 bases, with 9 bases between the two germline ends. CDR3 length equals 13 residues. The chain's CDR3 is CASSDRASYGYTF. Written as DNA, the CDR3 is TGTGCCAGCAGTGACAGGGCGAGCTATGGCTACACCTTC.

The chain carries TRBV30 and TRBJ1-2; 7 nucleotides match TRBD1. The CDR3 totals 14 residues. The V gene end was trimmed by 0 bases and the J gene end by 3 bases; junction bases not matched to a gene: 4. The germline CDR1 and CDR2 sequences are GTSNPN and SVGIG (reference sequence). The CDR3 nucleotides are TGTGCCTGGAGTGTGGGTAGGGGGCACTATGGCTACACCTTC. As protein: CAWSVGRGHYGYTF.

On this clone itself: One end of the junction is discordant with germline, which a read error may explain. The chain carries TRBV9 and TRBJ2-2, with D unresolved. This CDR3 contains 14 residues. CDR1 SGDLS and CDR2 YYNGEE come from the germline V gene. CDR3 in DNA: TGTGCCAGCAGCGTCAGCCCGAACTCCGGGGAGCTGTTTTTT. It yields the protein CASSVSPNSGELFF.

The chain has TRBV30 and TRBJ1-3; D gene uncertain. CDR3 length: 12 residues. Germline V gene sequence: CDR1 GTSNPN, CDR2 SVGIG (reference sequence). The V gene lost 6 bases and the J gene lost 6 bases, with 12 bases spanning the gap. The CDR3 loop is CACETRQNTIYF. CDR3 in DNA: TGTGCCTGTGAAACCCGGCAAAACACCATATATTTT.

CDR3 DNA sequence: TGTGCCAGCGCTGTGGACGCGTCAAGGGCCCAGTACTTC. Translating it yields CASAVDASRAQYF. The chain couples TRBV9 to TRBJ2-5; D is uncertain. V was trimmed by 7 bases and J by 9 bases, leaving 19 bases between them. The CDR3 extends over 13 amino acids. The germline V gene has CDR1 SGDLS and CDR2 YYNGEE.

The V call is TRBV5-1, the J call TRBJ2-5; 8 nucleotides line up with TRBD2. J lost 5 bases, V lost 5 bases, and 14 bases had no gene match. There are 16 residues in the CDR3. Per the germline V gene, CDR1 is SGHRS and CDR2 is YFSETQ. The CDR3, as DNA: TGCGCCAGCAGTACTGTGGCGGGAGGACCAGGTGAGACCCAGTACTTC. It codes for CASSTVAGGPGETQYF.

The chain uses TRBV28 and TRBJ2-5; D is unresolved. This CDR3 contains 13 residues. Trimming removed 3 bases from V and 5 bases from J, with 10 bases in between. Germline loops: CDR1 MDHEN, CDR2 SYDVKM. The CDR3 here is CASSLPPLETQYF. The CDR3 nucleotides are TGTGCCAGCAGTTTGCCCCCCTTGGAGACCCAGTACTTC.

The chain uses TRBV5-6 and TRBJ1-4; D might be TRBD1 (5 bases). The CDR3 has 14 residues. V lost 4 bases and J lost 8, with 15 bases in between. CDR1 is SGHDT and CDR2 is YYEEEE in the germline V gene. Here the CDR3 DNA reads TGTGCCAGCAGCAACCTTGGACACTCCGAAAAACTGTTTTTT. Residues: CASSNLGHSEKLFF. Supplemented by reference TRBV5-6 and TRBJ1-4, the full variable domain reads DAGVTQSPTHLIKTRGQQVTLRCSPKSGHDTVSWYQQALGQGPQFIFQYYEEEERQRGNFPDRFSGHQFPNYSSELNVNALLLGDSALYLCASSNLGHSEKLFFGSGTQLSVL.

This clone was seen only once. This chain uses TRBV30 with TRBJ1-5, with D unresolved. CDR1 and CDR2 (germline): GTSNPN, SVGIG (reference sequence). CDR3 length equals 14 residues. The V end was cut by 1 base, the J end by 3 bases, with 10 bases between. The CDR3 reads CAWSENFPNQPQHF. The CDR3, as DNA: TGTGCCTGGAGTGAAAATTTTCCCAATCAGCCCCAGCATTTT.

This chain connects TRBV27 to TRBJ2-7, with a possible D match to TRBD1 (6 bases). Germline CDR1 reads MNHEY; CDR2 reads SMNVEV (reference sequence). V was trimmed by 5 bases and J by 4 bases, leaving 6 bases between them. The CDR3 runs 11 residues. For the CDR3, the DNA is TGTGCCAGCAGTACAGGGTACGAGCAGTACTTC. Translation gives CASSTGYEQYF.

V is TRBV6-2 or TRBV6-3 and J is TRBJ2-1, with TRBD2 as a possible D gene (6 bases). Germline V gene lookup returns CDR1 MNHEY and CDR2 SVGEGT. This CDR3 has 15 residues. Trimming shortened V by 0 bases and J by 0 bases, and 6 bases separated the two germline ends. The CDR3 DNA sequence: TGTGCCAGCAGTTACTCGGGGGGCTCCTACAATGAGCAGTTCTTC. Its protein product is CASSYSGGSYNEQFF.

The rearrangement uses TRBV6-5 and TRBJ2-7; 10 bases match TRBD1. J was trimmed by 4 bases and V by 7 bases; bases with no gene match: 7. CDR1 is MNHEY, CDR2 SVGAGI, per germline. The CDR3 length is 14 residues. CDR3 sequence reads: CASTGTGEAYEQYF. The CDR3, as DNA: TGTGCCAGCACTGGGACAGGGGAGGCATACGAGCAGTACTTC.

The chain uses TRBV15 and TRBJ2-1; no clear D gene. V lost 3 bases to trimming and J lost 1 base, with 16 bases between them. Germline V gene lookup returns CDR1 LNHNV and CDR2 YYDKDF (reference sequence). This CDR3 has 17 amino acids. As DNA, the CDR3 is TGTGCCACCAGCAGCCGCTCAAATCCGAGGTCCTACAATGAGCAGTTCTTC. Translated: CATSSRSNPRSYNEQFF. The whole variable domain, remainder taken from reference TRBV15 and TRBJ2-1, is DAMVIQNPRYQVTQFGKPVTLSCSQTLNHNVMYWYQQKSSQAPKLLFHYYDKDFNNEADTPDNFQSRRPNTSFCFLDIRSPGLGDTAMYLCATSSRSNPRSYNEQFFGPGTRLTVL.

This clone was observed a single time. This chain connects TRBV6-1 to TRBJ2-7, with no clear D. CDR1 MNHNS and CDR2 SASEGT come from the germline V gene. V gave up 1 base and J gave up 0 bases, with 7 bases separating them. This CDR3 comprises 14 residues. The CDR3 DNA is TGTGCCAGCAGTGAAGTGAGAGCCTCCTACGAGCAGTACTTC. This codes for CASSEVRASYEQYF.

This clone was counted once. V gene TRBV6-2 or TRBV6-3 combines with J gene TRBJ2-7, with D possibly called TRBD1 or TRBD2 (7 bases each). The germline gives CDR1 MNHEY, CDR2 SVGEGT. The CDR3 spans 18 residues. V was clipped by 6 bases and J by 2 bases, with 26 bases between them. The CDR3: CASSRNRVSGTEAYEQYF. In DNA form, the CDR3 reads TGTGCCAGCAGCCGAAACCGAGTCAGCGGGACAGAGGCCTACGAGCAGTACTTC.

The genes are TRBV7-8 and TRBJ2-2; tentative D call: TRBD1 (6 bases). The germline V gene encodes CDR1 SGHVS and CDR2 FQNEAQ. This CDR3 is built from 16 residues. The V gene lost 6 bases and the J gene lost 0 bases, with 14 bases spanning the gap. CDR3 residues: CASRSTGTPNTGELFF. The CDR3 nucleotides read TGTGCCAGCAGATCGACCGGGACACCGAACACCGGGGAGCTGTTTTTT.

The CDR3 coding sequence is TGTGCCAGCAGCCTCTTGGAAGGAGCGGGAAACACCATATATTTT. This gives the protein CASSLLEGAGNTIYF. This chain links TRBV13 with TRBJ1-3, with unresolved D. Trimming left V 5 bases short and J 4 bases short, with 15 bases between. CDR1 PRHDT and CDR2 FYEKMQ come from the germline V gene (reference sequence). CDR3 size: 15 residues.

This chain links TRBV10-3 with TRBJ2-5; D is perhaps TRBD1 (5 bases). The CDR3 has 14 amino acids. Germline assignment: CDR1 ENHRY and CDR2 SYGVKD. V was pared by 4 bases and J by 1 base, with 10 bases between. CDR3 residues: CAISAGHPQETQYF. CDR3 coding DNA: TGTGCCATCAGTGCCGGACATCCCCAAGAGACCCAGTACTTC.

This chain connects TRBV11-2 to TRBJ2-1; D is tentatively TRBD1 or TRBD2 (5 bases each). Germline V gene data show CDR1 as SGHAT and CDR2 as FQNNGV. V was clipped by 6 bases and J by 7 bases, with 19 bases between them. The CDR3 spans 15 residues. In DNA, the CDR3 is TGTGCCAGCAGTTCCGTTGGGGGAGTGGTGAATGAGCAGTTCTTC. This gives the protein CASSSVGGVVNEQFF.

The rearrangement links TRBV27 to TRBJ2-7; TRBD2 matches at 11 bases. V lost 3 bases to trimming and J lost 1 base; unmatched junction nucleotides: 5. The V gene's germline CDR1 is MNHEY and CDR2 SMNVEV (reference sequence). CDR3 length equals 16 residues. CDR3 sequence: CASSFSLAGVSYEQYF. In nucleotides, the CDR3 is TGTGCCAGCAGTTTTTCACTAGCGGGGGTATCCTACGAGCAGTACTTC.

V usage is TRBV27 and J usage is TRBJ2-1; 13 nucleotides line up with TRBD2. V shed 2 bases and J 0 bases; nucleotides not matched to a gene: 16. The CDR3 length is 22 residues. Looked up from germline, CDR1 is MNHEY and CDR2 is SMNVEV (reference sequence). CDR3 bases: TGTGCCAGCAGTTTACGATACGGGACTAGCGGGATTTTGGGGAGCTCCTACAATGAGCAGTTCTTC. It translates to CASSLRYGTSGILGSSYNEQFF.

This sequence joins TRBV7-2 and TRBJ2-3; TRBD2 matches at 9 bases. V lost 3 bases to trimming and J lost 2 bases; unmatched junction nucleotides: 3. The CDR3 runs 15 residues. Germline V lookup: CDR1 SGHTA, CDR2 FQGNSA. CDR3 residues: CASSFLAGVTDTQYF. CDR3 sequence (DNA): TGTGCCAGCAGCTTTTTAGCGGGGGTCACAGATACGCAGTATTTT.

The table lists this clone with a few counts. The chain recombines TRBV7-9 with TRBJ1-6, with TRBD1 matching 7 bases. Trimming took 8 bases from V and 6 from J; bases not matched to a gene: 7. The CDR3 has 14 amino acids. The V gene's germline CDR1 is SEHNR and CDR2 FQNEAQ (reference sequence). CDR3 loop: CASGTTGFNSPLHF. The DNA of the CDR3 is TGTGCCAGCGGTACGACAGGGTTTAATTCACCCCTCCACTTT.

CDR3 nucleotide sequence: TGTGCCAGCAGCGTAGACGGGACTAGTCGGGAGACCCAGTACTTC. It codes for CASSVDGTSRETQYF. The chain combines TRBV9 with TRBJ2-5; TRBD2 aligns across 8 bases. The V gene's germline CDR1 is SGDLS and CDR2 YYNGEE. With V trimmed by 0 bases and J by 5 bases, 6 bases remained unmatched. The CDR3 extends over 15 amino acids.